This T cell receptor (beta chain) was observed in a study of blood T cell repertoires in COVID-19. Study overall: Material from acute and convalescent COVID-19 was sourced from the United States, Italy and Spain. PBMCs, B-cell-depleted T cells, or T cells were the source of the cDNA or gDNA that made up the material.

Authors' data handling: For nucleated cells, counts were estimated from reference gene primer amplification. The method was immunoSEQ multiplex PCR; TCRdb's version includes in-frame clones alone and lacks a portion of them. The V and J calls and clone size are taken from that table; D and trimming were inferred from the DNA. The sample lists some 52,000 clones; roughly 87% were seen once. The source material was peripheral blood. This TCR was sampled from a human donor with active COVID-19. The donor label of this sample is uncertain.

The CDR3 is CASSLVNLAGASTDTQYF. Here the CDR3 DNA reads TGTGCCAGCAGCTTAGTCAATCTAGCGGGGGCCTCCACAGATACGCAGTATTTT. The chain couples TRBV7-2 to TRBJ2-3; 10 bases line up with TRBD2. Germline assignment: CDR1 SGHTA and CDR2 FQGNSA. The CDR3 is made up of 18 amino acids. The J segment lost 2 bases and the V segment lost 1 base, leaving 9 bases of the junction unmatched. The complete variable domain, with remaining parts taken from reference TRBV7-2 and TRBJ2-3, reads GAGVSQSPSNKVTEKGKDVELRCDPISGHTALYWYRQSLGQGLEFLIYFQGNSAPDKSGLPSDRFSAERTGGSVSTLTIQRTQQEDSAVYLCASSLVNLAGASTDTQYFGPGTRLTVL.